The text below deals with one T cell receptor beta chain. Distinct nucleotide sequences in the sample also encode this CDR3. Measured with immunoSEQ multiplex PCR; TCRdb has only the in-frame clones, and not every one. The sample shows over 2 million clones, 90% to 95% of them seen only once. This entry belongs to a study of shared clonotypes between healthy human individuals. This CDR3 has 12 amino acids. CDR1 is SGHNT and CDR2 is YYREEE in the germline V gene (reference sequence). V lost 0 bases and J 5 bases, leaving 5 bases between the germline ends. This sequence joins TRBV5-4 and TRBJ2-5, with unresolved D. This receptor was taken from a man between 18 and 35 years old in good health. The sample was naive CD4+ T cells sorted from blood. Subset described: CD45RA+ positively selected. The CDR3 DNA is TGTGCCAGCAGCTTGGTGGCGGAGACCCAGTACTTC. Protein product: CASSLVAETQYF.